One TCR beta chain is described in this entry. These data belong to a study of blood T cell repertoires in COVID-19. Study context: Researchers got acute and convalescent COVID-19 samples from the United States, Italy and Spain.

Original processing methods: Reference gene primer amplification in the assay estimated nucleated cell counts. TCRdb's copy holds only in-frame clones and misses some; the assay was immunoSEQ multiplex PCR. V and J calls plus clone size are reproduced from that table; the DNA served to infer D and trimming. The table records around 170,000 clones, 84% of them present only once. The receptor's source is a man aged 30-40 years with active or convalescent COVID-19. The sample comprised peripheral blood.

The CDR3 sequence is CASSPREGGNTEAFF. CDR3 DNA sequence: TGTGCCAGCAGCCCTCGGGAGGGGGGGAACACTGAAGCTTTCTTT. The chain has TRBV3-1 (or the pseudogene TRBV3-2) and TRBJ1-1; D is possibly TRBD1 (6 bases). Looked up from germline, CDR1 is LGHDT and CDR2 is YNNKEL (reference sequence). The CDR3 contains 15 residues. V lost 4 bases, J lost 1 base, and 13 bases lay in between.